This passage covers 29 T cell receptor beta chains from one sample sequenced in a study of CD8 T cells in ankylosing spondylitis. TCRdb redid the calling of the 5' RACE reads with MiXCR, one entry per CDR3 protein. The table has roughly 200,000 distinct CDR3 sequences, under 30% seen once. The sequencing input was blood, either unsorted or a sorted T cell fraction (not recorded which). These receptors were collected from a male donor with ankylosing spondylitis or in good health (not recorded which).

The chain recombines TRBV20-1 with TRBJ2-7; D may be TRBD1 (6 bases). Germline V lookup: CDR1 DFQATT, CDR2 SNEGSKA (reference sequence). Trimming shortened V by 2 bases and J by 3 bases, and 14 bases separated the two germline ends. The CDR3 extends over 14 amino acids. DNA of the CDR3: TGCAGTGCTAGATCCCAACAGGGAAGCTACGAGCAGTACTTC. Its translation: CSARSQQGSYEQYF.

The CDR3 bases are TGCGCCAGCAGCCCGACAGGGTACAATGAGCAGTTCTTC. It specifies CASSPTGYNEQFF. This sequence joins TRBV5-1 and TRBJ2-1; the match to TRBD1 covers 7 bases. In germline, CDR1 is SGHRS, CDR2 YFSETQ. V lost 4 bases and J lost 4; bases outside the gene matches: 2. The CDR3 contains 13 residues.

This clonotype was found many times. The genes are TRBV11-2 and TRBJ2-7; 7 bases agree with TRBD1. This CDR3 is 13 amino acids long. Losses at the gene ends were 3 bases for V and 7 bases for J; bases not matched to a gene: 6. Germline CDR1 SGHAT, CDR2 FQNNGV. Here the CDR3 reads CASSFGTAGEQYF. The CDR3 region has the DNA TGTGCCAGCAGCTTCGGGACAGCCGGAGAGCAGTACTTC.

There are a few counts of this clonotype. The chain combines TRBV20-1 with TRBJ2-7, with TRBD2 identical over 7 bases. CDR3 length: 12 amino acids. V lost 3 bases to trimming and J lost 5 bases; unmatched junction nucleotides: 4. The germline gives CDR1 DFQATT, CDR2 SNEGSKA (reference sequence). This chain's CDR3 is CSASRDYHEQYF. CDR3 DNA sequence: TGCAGTGCTAGCCGGGACTACCACGAGCAGTACTTC.

CDR3 protein: CASSPPQRVIEAFF. The DNA of the CDR3 is TGTGCCAGCTCACCACCGCAGCGGGTGATTGAAGCTTTCTTT. The chain has TRBV18 and TRBJ1-1; D not certain. Trimming shortened V by 0 bases and J by 7 bases, and 12 bases separated the two germline ends. The CDR3 sequence is 14 residues long. Germline V lookup: CDR1 KGHSH, CDR2 LQKENI.

The V and J genes are TRBV24-1 and TRBJ2-1, with 7 nucleotides matching TRBD1. The CDR3 totals 11 residues. J was trimmed by 13 bases and V by 6 bases; bases with no gene match: 5. Germline values: CDR1 KGHDR, CDR2 SFDVKD. The CDR3 nucleotides read TGTGCCACCAGTCAGGGGGTGAGTCAGTTCTTC. Protein sequence: CATSQGVSQFF.

J is TRBJ2-5 and V is TRBV20-1; no clear D gene. Germline CDR1 is DFQATT and CDR2 is SNEGSKA (reference sequence). Trimming shortened V by 0 bases and J by 7 bases, and 15 bases separated the two germline ends. CDR3 length: 14 amino acids. The CDR3 DNA reads TGCAGTGCTAGAGAGGCGGCCGTTGGTGTGACCCAGTACTTC. Residues: CSAREAAVGVTQYF.

This chain joins TRBV10-3 and TRBJ1-5, with 7 positions matching TRBD1. The trim removed 3 bases at V and 7 bases at J, leaving 6 bases unmatched. The CDR3 is made up of 14 amino acids. CDR1 and CDR2 from the germline V gene are ENHRY and SYGVKD. CDR3 amino acids: CAISDPDRNQPQHF. The CDR3 coding sequence is TGTGCCATCAGTGACCCGGACAGGAACCAGCCCCAGCATTTT.

This clonotype was observed once. V usage is TRBV12-3 or TRBV12-4 and J usage is TRBJ1-1, with TRBD1 matching over 9 bases. There are 12 residues in the CDR3. With V trimmed by 4 bases and J by 10 bases, 4 bases remained unmatched. CDR3 DNA: TGTGCCAGCAGTTCCACAGGGGGCGTAGCTTTCTTT. Translating gives CASSSTGGVAFF.

This clonotype appeared a few times. V usage is TRBV29-1 and J usage is TRBJ1-2, with D maybe TRBD1 (5 bases). CDR1 and CDR2 from the germline V gene are SQVTM and ANQGSEA. The CDR3 has 12 residues. The DNA of the CDR3 is TGCTGTGTGGCCGGGGCAAGTTATGGCTACACCTTC. Amino acids: CCVAGASYGYTF.

The sample holds many counts of this clonotype. The rearrangement links TRBV20-1 to TRBJ1-5; D ambiguous. Per germline, CDR1 DFQATT and CDR2 SNEGSKA (reference sequence). V was shortened by 5 bases and J by 2 bases, with 16 bases between the two germline ends. This CDR3 spans 15 amino acids. The CDR3 sequence: CSAFSAGGGNQPQHF. Written as DNA, the CDR3 is TGCAGTGCTTTTTCAGCGGGAGGCGGCAATCAGCCCCAGCATTTT.

Many counts were recorded for this clonotype. This rearrangement joins TRBV9 to TRBJ2-5; 9 nucleotides line up with TRBD2. The CDR3 sequence is 17 residues long. After removal of 2 bases from V and 5 bases from J, the junction contained 13 bases not matched to a gene. Per the germline V gene, CDR1 is SGDLS and CDR2 is YYNGEE. CDR3 sequence reads: CASSVGGSGRPLETQYF. As DNA, the CDR3 is TGTGCCAGCAGCGTTGGGGGGAGCGGGAGGCCCCTTGAGACCCAGTACTTC.

This clonotype was seen only a few times. The chain joins TRBV12-3 or TRBV12-4 to TRBJ2-4, with a possible D match to TRBD2 (5 bases). The CDR3 contains 16 residues. Trimming cost V 0 bases and J 3 bases, with 12 bases left between them. In DNA, the CDR3 is TGTGCCAGCAGTTTAGCGGGAGCCCTCGGCAAAAACATTCAGTACTTC. Amino acid sequence: CASSLAGALGKNIQYF.

The table lists this clonotype with a few counts. The rearrangement uses TRBV29-1 and TRBJ2-5; D possibly corresponds to TRBD1 (5 bases). Deletions cut 3 bases from V and 5 bases from J, with 10 bases between. This CDR3 spans 12 amino acids. CDR1 SQVTM and CDR2 ANQGSEA come from the germline V gene. This CDR3 is CSVEQGTETQYF. The CDR3 bases are TGCAGCGTTGAGCAGGGTACCGAGACCCAGTACTTC.

This clonotype was counted once. V is TRBV5-6 and J is TRBJ1-1; 7 nucleotides align to TRBD1. This CDR3 has 15 amino acids. Per the germline V gene, CDR1 is SGHDT and CDR2 is YYEEEE. The junction had 10 bases not matched to a gene; V was cut back by 4 bases and J by 4 bases. CDR3 loop: CASSLLDRRSTEAFF. In nucleotides, the CDR3 is TGTGCCAGCAGCCTTTTGGACAGGAGGAGCACTGAAGCTTTCTTT.

This clonotype has at least ten counts. The chain uses TRBV12-3 or TRBV12-4 and TRBJ2-7; TRBD1 might be the D (7 bases). This CDR3 has 14 residues. V dropped 3 bases and J dropped 3 bases, with 12 bases sitting between them. The CDR3 nucleotides read TGTGCCAGCAGTTTTCAGGGGGGCCTCTACGAGCAGTACTTC. This translates into CASSFQGGLYEQYF.

In its sample, this clonotype was seen a few times. The chain combines TRBV29-1 with TRBJ1-2; D is ambiguous. Trimming removed 5 bases from V and 5 bases from J, with 12 bases in between. Germline CDR1 reads SQVTM; CDR2 reads ANQGSEA. CDR3 length: 12 residues. The CDR3 region is CSVTDGRYGYTF. CDR3 nucleotides: TGCAGCGTTACTGACGGGCGTTATGGCTACACCTTC.

The chain links TRBV12-3 or TRBV12-4 to TRBJ2-1, with D perhaps TRBD2 (5 bases). V lost 8 bases, J lost 0 bases, and 8 bases lay in between. The CDR3 covers 13 residues. The DNA of the CDR3 is TGTGCCAGCGGGAGCAGCTCCTACAATGAGCAGTTCTTC. Translation gives CASGSSSYNEQFF.

The rearrangement uses TRBV5-6 and TRBJ1-2, with 11 bases that match TRBD1. Germline-derived CDR1 and CDR2 are SGHDT and YYEEEE. The ends lost 1 base at V and 3 bases at J; junction bases unmatched: 11. The CDR3 sequence is 18 residues long. The CDR3 nucleotides are TGTGCCAGCAGCTTGCGTCTTTCGGACAGGGGGCCGGACTATGGCTACACCTTC. Protein product: CASSLRLSDRGPDYGYTF.

The sample holds many counts of this clonotype. The chain recombines TRBV20-1 with TRBJ2-7, with 8 bases fitting TRBD2. The germline gives CDR1 DFQATT, CDR2 SNEGSKA (reference sequence). There are 14 residues in the CDR3. The V gene end was trimmed by 1 base and the J gene end by 4 bases; junction bases not matched to a gene: 6. The CDR3 nucleotides read TGCAGTGCTAGAGCCGGACTAGCTGGTTACGAGCAGTACTTC. It is translated as CSARAGLAGYEQYF.

This clonotype was found many times. V and J are TRBV20-1 and TRBJ2-3, with 8 bases aligning to TRBD1. This CDR3 has 15 amino acids. CDR1 and CDR2 (germline): DFQATT, SNEGSKA (reference sequence). With 2 bases clipped from V and 4 bases from J, the junction kept 8 bases outside the gene matches. CDR3 region: CSARSGQGRADTQYF. Here the CDR3 DNA reads TGCAGTGCTAGATCCGGACAGGGAAGGGCAGATACGCAGTATTTT.

This clonotype has more than one count but fewer than ten. The CDR3 region has the DNA TGTGCCAGCAGCTTAAATGGCGGGAAAAATTCACCCCTCCACTTT. Encoded protein: CASSLNGGKNSPLHF. The chain combines TRBV7-3 with TRBJ1-6; D call uncertain. There are 15 residues in the CDR3. V lost 1 base, J lost 7 bases, and 11 bases lay in between. Germline V gene sequence: CDR1 SGHTA, CDR2 FQGTGA.

V gene TRBV5-4 combines with J gene TRBJ1-2; possibly TRBD1 for D (6 bases). The V end was cut by 2 bases, the J end by 7 bases, with 12 bases between. The CDR3 loop spans 13 amino acids. Looked up from germline, CDR1 is SGHNT and CDR2 is YYREEE (reference sequence). This chain's CDR3 is CASSFGGASGYTF. The CDR3 bases are TGTGCCAGCAGCTTCGGGGGGGCCTCTGGCTACACCTTC.

Of note for this clonotype: Being one base from a much bigger clone, this may be a read error. This sequence joins TRBV6-1 and TRBJ1-5; D might be TRBD1 (6 bases). Trimming left V 6 bases short and J 6 bases short, with 24 bases between. The CDR3 extends over 17 amino acids. Germline-derived CDR1 and CDR2 are MNHNS and SASEGT. CDR3 nucleotide sequence: TGTGCCAGCAGACCCTTCCCCTTCGAGGGGGATAGTCAGCCCCAGCATTTT. This encodes CASRPFPFEGDSQPQHF.

The chain has TRBV12-3 or TRBV12-4 and TRBJ2-7; 7 nucleotides line up with TRBD1. This CDR3 contains 12 residues. The V gene end was trimmed by 1 base and the J gene end by 12 bases; junction bases not matched to a gene: 6. CDR3 sequence (DNA): TGTGCCAGCAGTTTAGGCCCGGGACAGCGGTACTTC. It encodes CASSLGPGQRYF.

This clonotype showed up many times. The genes are TRBV15 and TRBJ1-2, with D maybe TRBD1 (6 bases). Trimming left V 0 bases short and J 4 bases short, with 12 bases between. The CDR3 sequence is 15 residues long. Germline V CDR1 and CDR2: LNHNV, YYDKDF (reference sequence). CDR3 sequence (DNA): TGTGCCACCAGCAGAGATCAGGGGCCGGGCTATGGCTACACCTTC. This gives the protein CATSRDQGPGYGYTF.

This chain links TRBV6-5 with TRBJ2-5; D gene uncertain. The CDR3 length is 11 residues. Trimming pared 6 bases from V and 4 bases from J, leaving 6 bases between. Germline CDR1 reads MNHEY; CDR2 reads SVGAGI. CDR3 residues: CASRRVETQYF. The CDR3 region has the DNA TGTGCCAGCAGGAGAGTAGAGACCCAGTACTTC.

V and J are TRBV10-3 and TRBJ2-7; 12 bases fit TRBD2. The CDR3 runs 15 residues. Trimming at V came to 6 bases and at J to 7 bases, leaving 10 bases not matched to a gene. Germline CDR1 and CDR2: ENHRY and SYGVKD. This chain's CDR3 is CAISTRLAGVWEQYF. The CDR3 DNA is TGTGCCATCAGCACCCGACTAGCGGGGGTGTGGGAGCAGTACTTC.

This clonotype was observed many times. The genes are TRBV5-5 and TRBJ1-3; D is perhaps TRBD1 (5 bases). The V gene's germline CDR1 is SGHKS and CDR2 YYEKEE (reference sequence). V was pared by 1 base and J by 0 bases, with 11 bases between. The CDR3 is made up of 16 amino acids. The CDR3 here is CASSLWDSRSGNTIYF. CDR3 bases: TGTGCCAGCAGCTTGTGGGACTCCCGCTCTGGAAACACCATATATTTT.